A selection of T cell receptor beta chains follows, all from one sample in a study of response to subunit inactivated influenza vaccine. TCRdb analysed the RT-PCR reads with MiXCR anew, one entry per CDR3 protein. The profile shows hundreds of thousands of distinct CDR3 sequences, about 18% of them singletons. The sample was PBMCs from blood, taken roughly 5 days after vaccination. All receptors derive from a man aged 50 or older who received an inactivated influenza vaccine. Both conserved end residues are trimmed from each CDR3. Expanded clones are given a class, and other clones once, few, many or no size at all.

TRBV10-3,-,AIRIQGHTDTQY
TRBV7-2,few,ASSLDLAGARPQH
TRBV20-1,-,SARNSGGASWNEQF
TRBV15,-,ATRRRVGETQY
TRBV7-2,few,ASSLYSGRAYEQY
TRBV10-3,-,AIREGNNEQF
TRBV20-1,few,SARGPGDQPQH
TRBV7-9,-,ASSPGISQETQY
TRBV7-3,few,ASSPVGKDTQY
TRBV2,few,ASSERDSRLF
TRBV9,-,ASSVGRLSYNEQF
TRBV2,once,ASSDLDRFREQY
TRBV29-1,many,SVEKVGRDGTQY
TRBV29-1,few,SVGTSGSGSDTQY
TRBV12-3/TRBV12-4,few,ASSPRAPNQPQH
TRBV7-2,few,ASSLLSLAENEKLF
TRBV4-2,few,ASSQIDRGGEQF
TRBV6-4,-,ASKASRDRATYEQY
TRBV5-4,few,ASSFQGRGGYT
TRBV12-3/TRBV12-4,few,ASSRGNYGYT
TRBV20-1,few,SARDYSASGGGTDTQY
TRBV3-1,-,ASNQSTLGGSTDTQY
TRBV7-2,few,ASSSFWTDEKLF
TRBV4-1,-,ASSQEVRQLYEQY
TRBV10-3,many,AISDRQGGNTEAF
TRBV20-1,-,SAPQTAPETQY
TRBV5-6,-,ASSRDRIHEQY
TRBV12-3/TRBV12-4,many,ASSLLGYEQF
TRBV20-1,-,SVTREIVNEQF
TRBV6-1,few,ASSGATEYEQY
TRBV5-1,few,ASSMRLGGQGETQY
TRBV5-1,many,ASSLVVTGRGKLF
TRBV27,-,ASSFGLAGRHTSYNEQF
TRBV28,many,ASSLRGVSNTEAF
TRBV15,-,ATTRDRRDTQY
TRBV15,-,ATSETGGGMGTGELF
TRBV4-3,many,ASSQVGGDSYEQY
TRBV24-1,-,ATSGLSGGETGELF
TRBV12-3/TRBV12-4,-,ASSLDRTGGGYT
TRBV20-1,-,SARSAPGGNEQF
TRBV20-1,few,SARDRGQADGEQY
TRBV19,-,ASRDKNTEAF
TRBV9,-,ASSVDVQGIGNSPLH
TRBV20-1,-,SARGWVVRVGDTQY
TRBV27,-,ASMVLGTDTQY
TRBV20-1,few,WQLGYEQY
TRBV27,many,ASSLSGAYEQY
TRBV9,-,ASSVGQGVDTQY
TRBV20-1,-,SAKTRFSYEQY
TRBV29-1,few,SVLTIGVDKNIQY
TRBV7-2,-,ASSRDRLADTQY
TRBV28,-,ASSRIRQNTGELF
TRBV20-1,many,SARDPGSDTGELF
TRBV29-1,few,SVGQGEYGYT
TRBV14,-,ASSHGGAPDTQY
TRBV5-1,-,ASSADYVRNEQF
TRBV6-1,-,ASRAGTPSTDTQY
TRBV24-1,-,ATSDSGTGGLGEQY
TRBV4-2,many,ASSQDRGLASPGELF
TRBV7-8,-,ASIKDGEQF